Shown below are 24 T cell receptor beta chains from a single sample sequenced in a study of cytomegalovirus exposure and HLA in healthy donors. This PCR relied on a set of 60 Vbeta primers and 13 Jbeta primers. Here immunoSEQ multiplex PCR was the method, and the copy in TCRdb shows in-frame clones only, minus some. The sample lists about 130,000 clones; around 77% were seen once. Sequencing used PBMCs. The receptors shown here come from a young man in good health and CMV-seronegative.

This chain joins TRBV29-1 and TRBJ1-1; the D is unclear. The CDR3 covers 15 residues. Trimming cost V 5 bases and J 1 base, with 17 bases left between them. Germline CDR1 SQVTM, CDR2 ANQGSEA. The CDR3 loop reads CSVSGLPNTNTEAFF. The CDR3 DNA follows: TGCAGCGTTTCCGGACTGCCGAACACGAACACTGAAGCTTTCTTT.

The rearrangement joins TRBV6-5 to TRBJ2-7; 11 bases fit TRBD2. The CDR3 is made up of 15 amino acids. Trimming took 2 bases from V and 2 from J; bases not matched to a gene: 2. CDR1 and CDR2 from the germline V gene are MNHEY and SVGAGI. DNA of the CDR3: TGTGCCAGCAGTTACGCACTAGCGGGAGCCTACGAGCAGTACTTC. The encoded protein is CASSYALAGAYEQYF.

The V call is TRBV5-5, the J call TRBJ2-7; TRBD1 matches 7 bases. This CDR3 is built from 14 residues. Germline values: CDR1 SGHKS, CDR2 YYEKEE (reference sequence). With V trimmed by 4 bases and J by 3 bases, 7 bases remained unmatched. The CDR3 loop reads CASSPPGQYYEQYF. As DNA, the CDR3 is TGTGCCAGCAGCCCGCCGGGACAGTACTACGAGCAGTACTTC.

The chain combines TRBV6-5 with TRBJ2-1; D ambiguous. CDR1 is MNHEY, CDR2 SVGAGI, per germline. This CDR3 contains 12 residues. Trimming pared 2 bases from V and 5 bases from J, leaving 4 bases between. This chain's CDR3 is CASSYPNNEQFF. DNA of the CDR3: TGTGCCAGCAGTTACCCAAACAATGAGCAGTTCTTC.

This clone was counted at least ten times. The chain is built from TRBV27 and TRBJ2-3; 15 bases are shared with TRBD2. The CDR3 has 18 amino acids. J gave up 2 bases and V 4 bases, and 7 bases lay outside the gene matches. Germline V gene sequence: CDR1 MNHEY, CDR2 SMNVEV (reference sequence). This chain's CDR3 is CASSWGLAGGLYTDTQYF. CDR3 nucleotides: TGTGCCAGCAGTTGGGGACTAGCGGGAGGTCTATACACAGATACGCAGTATTTT.

V gene TRBV28 combines with J gene TRBJ2-7; D is undetermined. Trimming pared 10 bases from V and 3 bases from J, leaving 4 bases between. There are 9 residues in the CDR3. Germline V gene sequence: CDR1 MDHEN, CDR2 SYDVKM. The CDR3 DNA reads as TGTGCCACCGGCTACGAGCAGTACTTC. Protein sequence: CATGYEQYF.

The V and J genes are TRBV21-1 and TRBJ2-4; TRBD1, the D gene given by the table, was not confirmed from the DNA. TRBV21-1 is designated a pseudogene. The CDR3 totals 18 residues. CDR3 amino acids: CASSRLGTGGEAKNIQYF. The CDR3 DNA is TGTGCCAGCAGCAGATTAGGGACAGGGGGTGAGGCCAAAAACATTCAGTACTTC.

The genes are TRBV4-1 and TRBJ2-1; TRBD2 is a possible D gene (5 bases). The CDR3 length is 15 residues. V was trimmed by 4 bases and J by 12 bases, leaving 22 bases between them. Germline V gene sequence: CDR1 MGHRA, CDR2 YSYEKL. CDR3 DNA: TGCGCCAGCAGCCGCGAGCGGACGGAGCCAATTGGGCAGTTCTTC. It is translated as CASSRERTEPIGQFF.

Here the CDR3 reads CASSRNDGDTGELFF. For the CDR3, the DNA is TGTGCCAGCAGCCGGAACGACGGAGACACCGGGGAGCTGTTTTTT. The chain links TRBV27 to TRBJ2-2; D not certain. Germline CDR1 and CDR2: MNHEY and SMNVEV (reference sequence). The germline V and J ends were trimmed by 6 bases and 3 bases, with 14 bases remaining between them. The CDR3 is made up of 15 amino acids.

This rearrangement joins TRBV7-3 to TRBJ1-1, with D maybe TRBD1 (5 bases). Germline CDR1 reads SGHTA; CDR2 reads FQGTGA. This CDR3 is 14 amino acids long. Trimming cost V 6 bases and J 5 bases, with 16 bases left between them. The CDR3 DNA reads as TGTGCCAGCAGTCCTGGTGGGGGGTCTACTGAAGCTTTCTTT. Translation gives CASSPGGGSTEAFF.

The chain couples TRBV27 to TRBJ2-1, with TRBD1 identical over 10 bases. The CDR3 contains 15 residues. Unmatched junction bases numbered 6, after V lost 6 bases and J lost 4 bases. In germline, CDR1 is MNHEY, CDR2 SMNVEV (reference sequence). Here the CDR3 reads CASRLDRGEYNEQFF. The CDR3 region has the DNA TGTGCCAGCAGATTGGACAGGGGGGAGTACAATGAGCAGTTCTTC.

J is TRBJ2-3 and V is TRBV5-1; D might be TRBD1 (5 bases). The CDR3 is 15 amino acids. V was cut by 1 base and J by 2 bases, with 11 bases left in between. Germline values: CDR1 SGHRS, CDR2 YFSETQ. CDR3: CASSLRGYHTDTQYF. The CDR3 DNA reads as TGCGCCAGCAGCTTGAGGGGATACCACACAGATACGCAGTATTTT.

The V gene is TRBV4-1, the J gene TRBJ1-2; TRBD1 matches at 8 bases. V trimming: 1 base; J trimming: 8 bases; junction bases outside the gene matches: 6. From germline, CDR1 is MGHRA and CDR2 YSYEKL. This CDR3 has 14 amino acids. The CDR3 coding sequence is TGCGCCAGCAGCCAAGGACAGGGGACGGTAGGCTACACCTTC. Its translation: CASSQGQGTVGYTF.

This clone was seen once. This rearrangement joins TRBV5-1 to TRBJ2-1, with D possibly matching TRBD2 (6 bases). Germline lookup yields CDR1 SGHRS and CDR2 YFSETQ. The length of the CDR3 is 15 residues. V shed 3 bases and J shed 0 bases, with 10 bases lying between them. The CDR3 DNA follows: TGCGCCAGCAGCTCATCGGGGGACTCCTACAATGAGCAGTTCTTC. It encodes CASSSSGDSYNEQFF.

The V gene is TRBV7-6, the J gene TRBJ2-2, with D unresolved. Germline CDR1 SGHVS, CDR2 FNYEAQ. Trimming removed 0 bases at V and 3 bases at J, with 5 bases between. CDR3 length equals 14 residues. CDR3 amino acids: CASSLASYTGELFF. The CDR3 coding sequence is TGTGCCAGCAGCTTAGCGTCTTACACCGGGGAGCTGTTTTTT.

The chain recombines TRBV6-4 with TRBJ2-7, with D possibly being TRBD2 (6 bases). Trimming pared 5 bases from V and 0 bases from J, leaving 20 bases between. CDR1 is MRHNA, CDR2 SNTAGT, per germline. This CDR3 has 17 amino acids. This CDR3 is CASSHRQLAPYSYEQYF. As DNA, the CDR3 is TGTGCCAGCAGTCACAGACAACTAGCACCCTACTCCTACGAGCAGTACTTC.

The genes are TRBV25-1 and TRBJ2-5; 7 nucleotides agree with TRBD2. V lost 6 bases and J lost 0; bases outside the gene matches: 7. Per germline, CDR1 MGHDK and CDR2 SYGVNS. The CDR3 sequence is 15 residues long. This CDR3 reads CASRGGGGNQETQYF. CDR3 sequence (DNA): TGTGCCAGCAGGGGAGGCGGGGGAAACCAAGAGACCCAGTACTTC.

The chain joins TRBV6-6 to TRBJ1-5; 7 nucleotides line up with TRBD1. The germline CDR1 and CDR2 sequences are MNHNY and SVGAGI (reference sequence). Unmatched junction bases numbered 13, after V lost 7 bases and J lost 10 bases. The CDR3 has 14 residues. The CDR3 coding sequence is TGTGCCAGCATCTATGACAGGGCCGAGGGACCCCAGCATTTT. Translating it yields CASIYDRAEGPQHF.

This chain uses TRBV5-1 with TRBJ1-1, with D possibly matching TRBD1 (6 bases). V gave up 1 base and J gave up 5 bases, with 12 bases separating them. CDR1 and CDR2 from the germline V gene are SGHRS and YFSETQ. The CDR3 runs to 14 residues. The CDR3 bases are TGCGCCAGCAGCTTGCTTCCAGGGGATACTGAAGCTTTCTTT. This codes for CASSLLPGDTEAFF.

The chain uses TRBV6-1 and TRBJ2-1, with D perhaps TRBD2 (6 bases). V was shortened by 1 base and J by 5 bases, with 15 bases between the two germline ends. The germline V gene has CDR1 MNHNS and CDR2 SASEGT. The CDR3 loop spans 16 amino acids. The CDR3 nucleotides read TGTGCCAGCAGTGAAGATGGTCTAGCGCCAAACAATGAGCAGTTCTTC. This gives the protein CASSEDGLAPNNEQFF.

The chain carries TRBV6-5 and TRBJ2-5; TRBD2 matches at 7 bases. CDR3 size: 14 residues. V dropped 5 bases and J dropped 2; count of bases not matched to a gene: 5. Germline assignment: CDR1 MNHEY and CDR2 SVGAGI. CDR3 loop: CASSISSGQETQYF. CDR3 DNA sequence: TGTGCCAGCAGTATTTCTAGCGGTCAAGAGACCCAGTACTTC.

V is TRBV7-6 and J is TRBJ2-3; 14 bases are a match to TRBD2. Germline CDR1 SGHVS, CDR2 FNYEAQ. Trimming cost V 1 base and J 5 bases; bases outside gene matches: 8. The CDR3 is made up of 18 amino acids. CDR3 protein: CASSLEGGLAGVIDTQYF. CDR3 sequence (DNA): TGTGCCAGCAGCTTAGAGGGGGGACTAGCGGGAGTGATAGATACGCAGTATTTT. Together with reference TRBV7-6 and TRBJ2-3, the CDR3 gives the full variable domain: GAGVSQSPRYKVTKRGQDVALRCDPISGHVSLYWYRQALGQGPEFLTYFNYEAQQDKSGLPNDRFSAERPEGSISTLTIQRTEQRDSAMYRCASSLEGGLAGVIDTQYFGPGTRLTVL.

This chain links TRBV27 with TRBJ1-2, with 11 bases matching TRBD1. The CDR3 contains 13 residues. The ends lost 8 bases at V and 4 bases at J; junction bases unmatched: 3. CDR1 is MNHEY and CDR2 is SMNVEV in the germline V gene (reference sequence). CDR3 amino acids: CASGQGAVYGYTF. DNA of the CDR3: TGTGCCAGCGGACAGGGGGCGGTCTATGGCTACACCTTC.

The chain employs TRBV7-2 and TRBJ1-2; D is perhaps TRBD1 (6 bases). The CDR3 is 13 residues long. V was cut by 4 bases and J by 8 bases, with 14 bases left in between. Germline loops: CDR1 SGHTA, CDR2 FQGNSA. In DNA, the CDR3 is TGTGCCAGCAGCTCCGGGACAATGCGAGGCTACACCTTC. Protein sequence: CASSSGTMRGYTF.